This is a list of T cell receptor beta chains from one sample in a study of blood T cell repertoires in COVID-19. Sequencing was performed with immunoSEQ multiplex PCR; in TCRdb, only in-frame clones are kept and a portion is missing. The sample lists some 200,000 clones, roughly 84% occurring once. The sample taken for sequencing was peripheral blood. The receptors here all came from a human donor with acute or convalescent COVID-19. The donor label of this sample is uncertain. CDR3s include the opening cysteine and the closing phenylalanine or tryptophan. Fields, in order: V gene, D gene, J gene, clone size, CDR3 protein, CDR3 DNA. A D gene is named only where the DNA matches it firmly. Clone sizes are given selectively: once, few, many, or a class where the clone is expanded.

TRBV13	TRBD2	TRBJ2-3	.	CASSSSGRGPDTQYF	TGTGCCAGCAGCTCCAGCGGGAGGGGGCCAGATACGCAGTATTTT
TRBV30	.	TRBJ2-7	.	CAWSRGEQYF	TGTGCCTGGTCCCGGGGGGAGCAGTACTTC
TRBV5-1	.	TRBJ1-1	.	CASSLERSGNTEAFF	TGCGCCAGCAGCTTGGAGCGGAGCGGGAACACTGAAGCTTTCTTT
TRBV30	TRBD2	TRBJ2-7	once	CAGSGGLYEQYF	TGTGCCGGTAGCGGGGGGCTCTACGAGCAGTACTTC
TRBV3-1/TRBV3-2	TRBD2	TRBJ2-2	.	CASRRTSLQGGELFF	TGTGCCAGCAGAAGGACTAGCCTTCAGGGCGGGGAGCTGTTTTTT
TRBV5-1	TRBD2	TRBJ2-5	.	CASSLGLAGGQETQYF	TGCGCCAGCAGCTTGGGACTAGCGGGGGGACAAGAGACCCAGTACTTC
TRBV19	.	TRBJ1-1	.	CASSMKTNTEAFF	TGTGCCAGTAGTATGAAAACTAACACTGAAGCTTTCTTT
TRBV7-2	.	TRBJ1-1	few	CASSFEMNTEAFF	TGTGCCAGCAGCTTTGAGATGAACACTGAAGCTTTCTTT
TRBV3-1/TRBV3-2	.	TRBJ2-2	.	CASSQRQARYQGGELFF	TGTGCCAGCAGCCAACGGCAGGCAAGGTACCAAGGAGGGGAGCTGTTTTTT
TRBV25-1	.	TRBJ2-7	.	CASSRMGEQYF	TGTGCCAGCAGCAGGATGGGCGAGCAGTACTTC
TRBV11-3	.	TRBJ2-2	.	CASSSRPNTGELFF	TGTGCCAGCAGCTCCCGTCCTAACACCGGGGAGCTGTTTTTT
TRBV28	.	TRBJ2-5	.	CASGVWGGAGQYF	TGTGCCAGCGGGGTCTGGGGGGGCGCGGGACAGTACTTC
TRBV4-1	TRBD1	TRBJ1-2	few	CASSQVQGFYGYTF	TGCGCCAGCAGCCAAGTACAGGGGTTCTATGGCTACACCTTC
TRBV7-2	TRBD2	TRBJ2-3	.	CASSSLAGGGNTQYF	TGTGCCAGCAGCTCTCTCGCGGGAGGGGGGAATACGCAGTATTTT
TRBV6-1	.	TRBJ2-5	.	CASSERETQYF	TGTGCCAGCAGTGAACGGGAGACCCAGTACTTC
TRBV7-2	.	TRBJ1-5	.	CASSRELRGQPQHF	TGTGCCAGCAGCCGGGAGCTCCGGGGTCAGCCCCAGCATTTT
TRBV6-6	.	TRBJ1-5	.	CASSDSDQPQHF	TGTGCCAGCAGCGACAGTGATCAGCCCCAGCATTTT
TRBV19	.	TRBJ2-5	.	CASNQGAQETQYF	TGTGCCAGTAACCAGGGTGCCCAAGAGACCCAGTACTTC
TRBV14	.	TRBJ1-2	.	CASSQDMGWNGYTF	TGTGCCAGCAGCCAAGATATGGGCTGGAATGGCTACACCTTC
TRBV29-1	.	TRBJ1-1	.	CSVEDNGHQSKNTEAFF	TGCAGCGTTGAAGATAATGGACACCAGAGCAAGAACACTGAAGCTTTCTTT
TRBV5-1	.	TRBJ1-1	.	CASNVHSLNTEAFF	TGCGCCAGCAATGTCCACTCCTTGAACACTGAAGCTTTCTTT